The next 7 T cell receptor beta chains were all read from a single sample in a study of CD8+CD57+ T cells in acquired aplastic anemia (dated by TCRdb to 2017 to 2018). The run used an Illumina HiSeq 2000. Genomic DNA served as template for TCR beta VDJ combination and CDR3 sequence profiling. TCRdb trimmed the raw reads at Q25, called clones with MiXCR and kept productive beta chains. Here each entry gathers all rows of one CDR3 protein and keeps the most common genes and DNA. This sample is represented by 150,000 to 200,000 distinct CDR3 sequences; 45% to 60% of them were singletons. The biggest ten clones account for roughly 13% of the sample. Flow cytometry had shown CD8+CD57+ cell expansion in the patients selected for sequencing. The sample taken for sequencing was sorted CD4+, CD8+, or CD8+CD57+ T cells (not recorded which) from PBMCs. The receptors were sampled from a human donor with aplastic anemia.

The J gene is TRBJ2-7, the V gene TRBV7-9; D gene unclear. The CDR3 is 13 residues long. Trimming left V 3 bases short and J 0 bases short, with 6 bases between. Germline V gene sequence: CDR1 SEHNR, CDR2 FQNEAQ (reference sequence). The CDR3 is CASSFSSSYEQYF. DNA of the CDR3: TGTGCCAGCAGCTTTTCTAGCTCCTACGAGCAGTACTTC.

The V and J genes are TRBV29-1 and TRBJ2-7, with 10 positions matching TRBD1. The J segment lost 1 base and the V segment lost 6 bases, leaving 12 bases of the junction unmatched. Germline V lookup: CDR1 SQVTM, CDR2 ANQGSEA. The CDR3 has 16 amino acids. The DNA for the CDR3 is TGCAGCGTCGACCCGGGACAGGGGACGGATTCCTACGAGCAGTACTTC. Encoded protein: CSVDPGQGTDSYEQYF.

This clonotype was counted once. This chain uses TRBV15 with TRBJ1-5; D ambiguous. The germline V and J ends were trimmed by 4 bases and 4 bases, with 8 bases remaining between them. Looked up from germline, CDR1 is LNHNV and CDR2 is YYDKDF (reference sequence). The CDR3 extends over 13 amino acids. Here the CDR3 reads CATSNRRNQPQHF. The DNA of the CDR3 is TGTGCCACCAGCAACAGACGAAATCAGCCCCAGCATTTT. The full variable domain, completed using reference TRBV15 and TRBJ1-5, is DAMVIQNPRYQVTQFGKPVTLSCSQTLNHNVMYWYQQKSSQAPKLLFHYYDKDFNNEADTPDNFQSRRPNTSFCFLDIRSPGLGDTAMYLCATSNRRNQPQHFGDGTRLSIL.

This clonotype has a count of ten or more. This chain joins TRBV2 and TRBJ2-5; D is perhaps TRBD2 (6 bases). CDR1 is SNHLY, CDR2 FYNNEI, per germline. This CDR3 region has 14 residues. V was pared by 10 bases and J by 2 bases, with 17 bases between. The DNA for the CDR3 is TGTGCCACGGCCCCCCCCGGGGGACAAGAGACCCAGTACTTC. Translating it yields CATAPPGGQETQYF.

This clonotype was picked up many times. The chain employs TRBV5-6 and TRBJ2-7; tentatively, D is TRBD2 (6 bases). Looked up from germline, CDR1 is SGHDT and CDR2 is YYEEEE. The CDR3 consists of 16 residues. The germline V and J ends were trimmed by 5 bases and 1 base, with 19 bases remaining between them. This chain's CDR3 is CASRNFGGIDSYEQYF. The CDR3 bases are TGTGCCAGCAGAAACTTTGGAGGGATCGATTCCTACGAGCAGTACTTC.

This clonotype came up a few times. The chain links TRBV2 to TRBJ1-1; 7 bases match TRBD1. The germline V gene has CDR1 SNHLY and CDR2 FYNNEI. The ends lost 5 bases at V and 1 base at J; junction bases unmatched: 1. CDR3 length: 13 residues. The chain's CDR3 is CASSQGENTEAFF. CDR3 DNA sequence: TGTGCCAGCAGTCAGGGGGAGAACACTGAAGCTTTCTTT.

The CDR3 region is CATGGAVREQYF. Written as DNA, the CDR3 is TGTGCCACCGGGGGGGCAGTTCGGGAGCAGTACTTC. V usage is TRBV10-3 and J usage is TRBJ2-7, with TRBD2 matching 8 bases. The trim removed 10 bases at V and 7 bases at J, leaving 9 bases unmatched. This CDR3 is 12 amino acids long. Looked up from germline, CDR1 is ENHRY and CDR2 is SYGVKD.